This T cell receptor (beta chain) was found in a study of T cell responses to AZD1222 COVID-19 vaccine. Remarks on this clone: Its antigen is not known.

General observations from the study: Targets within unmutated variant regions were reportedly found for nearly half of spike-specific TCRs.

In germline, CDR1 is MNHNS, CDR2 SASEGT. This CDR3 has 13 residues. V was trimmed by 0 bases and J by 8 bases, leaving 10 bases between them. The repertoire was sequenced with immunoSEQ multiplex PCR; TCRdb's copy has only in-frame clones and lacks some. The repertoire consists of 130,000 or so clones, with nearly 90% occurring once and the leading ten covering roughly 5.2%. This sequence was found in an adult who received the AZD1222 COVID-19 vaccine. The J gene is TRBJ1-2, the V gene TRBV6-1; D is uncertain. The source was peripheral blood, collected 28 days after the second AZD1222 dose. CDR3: CASSEARREGYTF. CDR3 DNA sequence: TGTGCCAGCAGTGAAGCTCGGAGGGAGGGCTACACCTTC.